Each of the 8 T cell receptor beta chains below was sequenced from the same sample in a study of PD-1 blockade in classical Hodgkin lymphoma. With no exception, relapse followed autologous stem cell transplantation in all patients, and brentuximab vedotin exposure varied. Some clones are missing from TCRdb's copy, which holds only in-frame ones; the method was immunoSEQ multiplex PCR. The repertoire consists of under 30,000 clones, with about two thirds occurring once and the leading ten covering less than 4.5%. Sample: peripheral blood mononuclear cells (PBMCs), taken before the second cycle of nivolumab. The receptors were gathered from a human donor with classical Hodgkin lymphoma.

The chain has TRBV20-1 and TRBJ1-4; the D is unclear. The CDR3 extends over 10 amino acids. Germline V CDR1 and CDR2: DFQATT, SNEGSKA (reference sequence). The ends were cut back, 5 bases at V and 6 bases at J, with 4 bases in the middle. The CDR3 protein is CSAEHEKLFF. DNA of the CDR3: TGCAGTGCTGAACATGAAAAACTGTTTTTT.

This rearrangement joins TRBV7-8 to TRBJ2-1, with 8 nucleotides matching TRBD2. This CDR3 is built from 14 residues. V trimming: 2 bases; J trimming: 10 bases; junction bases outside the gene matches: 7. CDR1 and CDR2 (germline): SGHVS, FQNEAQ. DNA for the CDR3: TGTGCCAGCAGCTTACGGCTAGCGGGTACGGAGCAGTTCTTC. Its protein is CASSLRLAGTEQFF.

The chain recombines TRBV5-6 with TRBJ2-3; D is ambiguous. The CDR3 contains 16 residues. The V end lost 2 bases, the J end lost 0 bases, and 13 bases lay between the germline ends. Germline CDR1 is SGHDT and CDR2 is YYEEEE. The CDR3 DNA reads TGTGCCAGCAGCTTTCTGTCCGCGGCCAGCACAGATACGCAGTATTTT. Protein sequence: CASSFLSAASTDTQYF.

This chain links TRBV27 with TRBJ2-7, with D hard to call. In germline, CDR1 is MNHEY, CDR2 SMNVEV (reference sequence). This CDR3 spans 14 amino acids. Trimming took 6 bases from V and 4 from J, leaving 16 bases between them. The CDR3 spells CASRRASPVYEQYF. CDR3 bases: TGTGCCAGCAGGCGAGCGTCCCCCGTATACGAGCAGTACTTC.

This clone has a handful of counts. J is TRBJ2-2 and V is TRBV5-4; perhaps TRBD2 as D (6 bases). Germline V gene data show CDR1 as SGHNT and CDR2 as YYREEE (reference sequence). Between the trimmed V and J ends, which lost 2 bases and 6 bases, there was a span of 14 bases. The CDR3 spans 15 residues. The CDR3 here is CASSFGGFSPGELFF. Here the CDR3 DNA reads TGTGCCAGCAGCTTTGGGGGGTTTTCGCCCGGGGAGCTGTTTTTT.

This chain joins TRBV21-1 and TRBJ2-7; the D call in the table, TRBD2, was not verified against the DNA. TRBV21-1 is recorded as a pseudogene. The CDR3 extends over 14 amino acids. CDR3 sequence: CASWPSGVTYEQYF. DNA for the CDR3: TGTGCCAGCTGGCCTAGCGGGGTTACCTACGAGCAGTACTTC.

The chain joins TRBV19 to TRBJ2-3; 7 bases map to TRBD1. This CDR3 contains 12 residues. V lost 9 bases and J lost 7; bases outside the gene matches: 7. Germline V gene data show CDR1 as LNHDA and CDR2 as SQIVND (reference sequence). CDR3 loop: CASGDSGHTQYF. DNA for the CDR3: TGTGCCAGCGGGGACAGCGGCCATACGCAGTATTTT.

CDR3 nucleotides: TGTGCCTGGAGTCCTCCGTCAGCGGGAGGGCGAATAGATACGCAGTATTTT. Its protein product is CAWSPPSAGGRIDTQYF. The V and J genes are TRBV30 and TRBJ2-3; TRBD2 matches at 10 bases. Germline assignment: CDR1 GTSNPN and CDR2 SVGIG (reference sequence). The V segment lost 2 bases and the J segment 5 bases; nucleotides outside the gene matches: 13. The CDR3 consists of 17 residues.